This T cell receptor beta chain was captured by sequencing in a study of post-analysis software for immune sequencing data. General study findings and limits: When patients were compared with controls, 5 or 6 TRBV segments were more frequent, TRBV5-6, TRBV5-1 and TRBV20-1 among them.

TCR beta cDNA libraries had unique molecular identifiers. Using its own MiXCR run on the PCR reads, TCRdb lists one record per CDR3 protein. The repertoire includes 650,000 to 900,000 distinct CDR3 sequences, about 45% of them detected once, and over 4.5% sits in the top ten. V was cut by 3 bases and J by 6 bases, with 5 bases left in between. This CDR3 is 12 amino acids long. In germline, CDR1 is MNHEY, CDR2 SMNVEV (reference sequence). About this clonotype: What it binds is not known.

The TCR comes from a girl aged 5-17 years with multiple sclerosis. Sequences were obtained from blood. This chain uses TRBV27 with TRBJ2-2, with D unclear. The CDR3 DNA sequence: TGTGCCAGCAGTTTCATCTCCGGGGAGCTGTTTTTT. It specifies CASSFISGELFF.